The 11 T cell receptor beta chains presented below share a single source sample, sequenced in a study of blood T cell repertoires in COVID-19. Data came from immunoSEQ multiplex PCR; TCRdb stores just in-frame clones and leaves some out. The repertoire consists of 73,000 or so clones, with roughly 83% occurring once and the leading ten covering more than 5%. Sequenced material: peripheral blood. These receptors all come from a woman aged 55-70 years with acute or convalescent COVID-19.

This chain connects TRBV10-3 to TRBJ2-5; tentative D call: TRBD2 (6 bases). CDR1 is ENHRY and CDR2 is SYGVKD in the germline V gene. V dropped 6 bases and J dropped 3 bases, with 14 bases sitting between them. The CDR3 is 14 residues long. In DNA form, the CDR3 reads TGTGCCATCAGCGCCGGGGACTCAGAAGAGACCCAGTACTTC. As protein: CAISAGDSEETQYF.

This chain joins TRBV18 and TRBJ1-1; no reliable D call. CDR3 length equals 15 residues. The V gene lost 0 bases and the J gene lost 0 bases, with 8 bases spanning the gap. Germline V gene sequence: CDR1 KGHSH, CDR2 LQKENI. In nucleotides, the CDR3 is TGTGCCAGCTCACCACCGGCAGTTCTGAACACTGAAGCTTTCTTT. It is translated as CASSPPAVLNTEAFF.

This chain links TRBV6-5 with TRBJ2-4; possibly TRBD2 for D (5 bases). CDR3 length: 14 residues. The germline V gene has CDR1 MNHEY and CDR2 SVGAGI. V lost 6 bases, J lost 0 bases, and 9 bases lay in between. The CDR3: CASRPLVAKNIQYF. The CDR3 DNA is TGTGCCAGCAGACCACTAGTAGCCAAAAACATTCAGTACTTC.

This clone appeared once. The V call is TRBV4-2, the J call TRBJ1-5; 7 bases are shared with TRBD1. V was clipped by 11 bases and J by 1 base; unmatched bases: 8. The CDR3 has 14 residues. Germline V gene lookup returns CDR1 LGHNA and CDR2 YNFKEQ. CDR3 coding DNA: TGTGCCTGCTACAGGGGCCACAGCAATCAGCCCCAGCATTTT. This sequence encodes CACYRGHSNQPQHF.

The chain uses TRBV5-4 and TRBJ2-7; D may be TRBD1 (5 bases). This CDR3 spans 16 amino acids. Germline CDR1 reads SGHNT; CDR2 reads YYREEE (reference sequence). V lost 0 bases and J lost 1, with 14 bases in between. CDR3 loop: CASSLASQGRSYEQYF. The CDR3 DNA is TGTGCCAGCAGCTTGGCCTCGCAGGGCCGATCCTACGAGCAGTACTTC. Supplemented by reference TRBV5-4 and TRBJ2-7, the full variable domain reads ETGVTQSPTHLIKTRGQQVTLRCSSQSGHNTVSWYQQALGQGPQFIFQYYREEENGRGNFPPRFSGLQFPNYSSELNVNALELDDSALYLCASSLASQGRSYEQYFGPGTRLTVT.

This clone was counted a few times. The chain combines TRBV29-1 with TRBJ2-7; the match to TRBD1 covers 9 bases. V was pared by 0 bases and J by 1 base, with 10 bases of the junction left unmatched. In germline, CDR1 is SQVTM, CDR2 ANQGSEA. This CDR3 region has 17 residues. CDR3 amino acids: CSVEDRSWTGVSYEQYF. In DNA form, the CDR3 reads TGCAGCGTTGAAGATCGATCTTGGACAGGGGTATCCTACGAGCAGTACTTC.

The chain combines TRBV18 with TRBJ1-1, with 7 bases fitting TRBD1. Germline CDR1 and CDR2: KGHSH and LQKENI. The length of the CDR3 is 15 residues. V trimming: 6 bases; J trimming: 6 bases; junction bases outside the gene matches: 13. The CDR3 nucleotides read TGTGCCAGCTCTCCCGGGACAGAAAGTTACGCTGAAGCTTTCTTT. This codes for CASSPGTESYAEAFF.

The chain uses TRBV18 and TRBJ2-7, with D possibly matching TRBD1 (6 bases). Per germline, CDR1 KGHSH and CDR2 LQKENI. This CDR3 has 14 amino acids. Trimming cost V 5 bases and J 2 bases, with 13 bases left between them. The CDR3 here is CASSEYPGAYEQYF. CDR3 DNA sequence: TGTGCCAGCTCAGAATACCCAGGGGCCTACGAGCAGTACTTC.

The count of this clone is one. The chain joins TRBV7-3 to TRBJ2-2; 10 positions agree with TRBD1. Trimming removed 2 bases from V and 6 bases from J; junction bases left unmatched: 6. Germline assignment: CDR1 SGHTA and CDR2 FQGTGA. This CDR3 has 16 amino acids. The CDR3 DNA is TGTGCCAGCAGCTTAGGAGGGACAGGGGCAGCCGGGGAGCTGTTTTTT. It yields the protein CASSLGGTGAAGELFF.

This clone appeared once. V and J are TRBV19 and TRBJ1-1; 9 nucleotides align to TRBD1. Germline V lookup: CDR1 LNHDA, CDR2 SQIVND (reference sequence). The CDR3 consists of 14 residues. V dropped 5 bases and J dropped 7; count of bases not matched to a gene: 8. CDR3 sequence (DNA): TGTGCCAGTAGTTACGACAGGGGGAAGGATGAAGCTTTCTTT. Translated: CASSYDRGKDEAFF.

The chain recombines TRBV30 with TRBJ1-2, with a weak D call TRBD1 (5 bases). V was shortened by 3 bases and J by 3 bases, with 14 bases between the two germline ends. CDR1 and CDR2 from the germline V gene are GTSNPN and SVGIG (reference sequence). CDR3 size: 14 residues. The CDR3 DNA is TGTGCCTGGAGCCACATAGTCAGGGACTATGGCTACACCTTC. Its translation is CAWSHIVRDYGYTF.